The TCR beta chain under discussion was sequenced for a study of regulatory T cells in long-lasting Graves disease. The CDR3 consists of 13 residues. CDR1 SGHTA and CDR2 FQGNSA come from the germline V gene. V lost 3 bases and J 1 base, leaving 7 bases between the germline ends. Documented time point: newly diagnosed GD, antithyroid drugs for less than 3 months. Researchers made the TCR library from RNA that was extracted from PBMCs. Construction of TCR beta libraries relied on iRepertoire HTBI primers and on Arm-PCR targeting CDR3 regions. MiXCR, run by TCRdb on the multiplex PCR reads, gives a single entry per CDR3 protein. The profile shows approximately 300,000 distinct CDR3 sequences, about 20% of them singletons. Notes on the study in general: Persistent patients shared thousands of public clonotypes among themselves. Newly diagnosed patients shared fewer, at nearly 1,000. Peripheral blood, not thyroid tissue, was the sole material studied. Repertoires from persistent disease leaned toward TRBV28, TRBJ1-2 and TRBJ2-5.

For this clonotype: The antigen remains unidentified.

This sequence was found in a female donor with Graves disease. This chain joins TRBV7-2 and TRBJ2-7; no clear D gene. Source: peripheral blood mononuclear cells (PBMCs), taken at new diagnosis, from a patient treated with antithyroid drugs. CDR3 nucleotide sequence: TGTGCCAGCAGCTTGATGGTGTCCTACGAGCAGTACTTC. Protein product: CASSLMVSYEQYF.